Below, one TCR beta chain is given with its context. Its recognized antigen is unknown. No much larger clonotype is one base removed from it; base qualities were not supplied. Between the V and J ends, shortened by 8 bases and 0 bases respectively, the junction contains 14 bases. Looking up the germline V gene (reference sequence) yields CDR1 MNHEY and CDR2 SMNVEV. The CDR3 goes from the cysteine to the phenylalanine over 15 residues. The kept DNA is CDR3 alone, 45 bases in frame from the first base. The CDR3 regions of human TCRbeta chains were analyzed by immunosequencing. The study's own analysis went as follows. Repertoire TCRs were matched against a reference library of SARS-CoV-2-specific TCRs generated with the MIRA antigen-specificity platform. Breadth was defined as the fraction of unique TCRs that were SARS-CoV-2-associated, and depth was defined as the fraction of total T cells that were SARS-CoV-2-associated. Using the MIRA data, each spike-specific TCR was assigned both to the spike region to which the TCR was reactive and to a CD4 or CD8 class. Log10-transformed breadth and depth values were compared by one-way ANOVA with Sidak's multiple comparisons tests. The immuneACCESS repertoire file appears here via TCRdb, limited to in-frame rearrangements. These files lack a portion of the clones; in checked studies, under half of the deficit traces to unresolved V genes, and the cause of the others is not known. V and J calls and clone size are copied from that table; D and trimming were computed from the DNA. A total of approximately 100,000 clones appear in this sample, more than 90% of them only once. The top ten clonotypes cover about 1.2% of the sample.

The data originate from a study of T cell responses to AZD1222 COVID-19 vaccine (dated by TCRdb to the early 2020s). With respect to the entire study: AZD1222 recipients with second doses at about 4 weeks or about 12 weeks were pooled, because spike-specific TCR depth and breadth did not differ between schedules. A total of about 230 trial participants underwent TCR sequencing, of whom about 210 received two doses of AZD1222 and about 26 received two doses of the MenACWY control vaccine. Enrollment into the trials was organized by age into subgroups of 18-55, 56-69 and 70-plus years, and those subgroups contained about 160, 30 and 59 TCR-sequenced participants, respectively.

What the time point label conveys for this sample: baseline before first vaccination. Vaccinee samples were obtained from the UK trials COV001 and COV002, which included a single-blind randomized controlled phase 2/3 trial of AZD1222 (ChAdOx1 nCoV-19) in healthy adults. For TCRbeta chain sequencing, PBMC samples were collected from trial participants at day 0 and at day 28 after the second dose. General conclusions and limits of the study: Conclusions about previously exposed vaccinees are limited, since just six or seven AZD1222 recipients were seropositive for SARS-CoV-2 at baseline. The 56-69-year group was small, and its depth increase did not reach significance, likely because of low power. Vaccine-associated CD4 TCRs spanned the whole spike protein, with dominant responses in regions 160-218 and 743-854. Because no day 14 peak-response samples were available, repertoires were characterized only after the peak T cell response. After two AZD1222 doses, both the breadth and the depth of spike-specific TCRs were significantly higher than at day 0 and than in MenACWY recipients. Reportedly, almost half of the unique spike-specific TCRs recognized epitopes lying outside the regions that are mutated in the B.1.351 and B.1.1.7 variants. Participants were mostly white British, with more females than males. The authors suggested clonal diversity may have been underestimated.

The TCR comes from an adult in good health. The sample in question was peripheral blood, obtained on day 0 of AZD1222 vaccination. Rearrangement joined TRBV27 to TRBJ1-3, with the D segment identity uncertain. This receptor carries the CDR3 CASDSSLSSGNTIYF. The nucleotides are TGTGCCAGCGACTCGTCCCTTAGCTCTGGAAACACCATATATTTT.